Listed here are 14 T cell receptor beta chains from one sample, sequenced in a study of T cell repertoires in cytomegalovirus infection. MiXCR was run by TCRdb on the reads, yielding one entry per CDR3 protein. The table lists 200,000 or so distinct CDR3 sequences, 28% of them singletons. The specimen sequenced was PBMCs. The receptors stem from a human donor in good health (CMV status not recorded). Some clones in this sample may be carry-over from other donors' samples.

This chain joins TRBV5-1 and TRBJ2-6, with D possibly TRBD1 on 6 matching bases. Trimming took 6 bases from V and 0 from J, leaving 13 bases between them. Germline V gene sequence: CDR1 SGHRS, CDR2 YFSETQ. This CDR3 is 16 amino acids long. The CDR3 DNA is TGCGCCAGCAAGAGGGACATTAACTCTGGGGCCAACGTCCTGACTTTC. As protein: CASKRDINSGANVLTF.

CDR3 sequence (DNA): TGTGCCAGCAGTTACTTGACAGGGGGCCGTGCTGAAGCTTTCTTT. Amino acids: CASSYLTGGRAEAFF. The chain joins TRBV6-2 or TRBV6-3 to TRBJ1-1; the match to TRBD1 covers 10 bases. CDR1 and CDR2 (germline): MNHEY, SVGEGT. V lost 1 base to trimming and J lost 6 bases; unmatched junction nucleotides: 5. The length of the CDR3 is 15 residues.

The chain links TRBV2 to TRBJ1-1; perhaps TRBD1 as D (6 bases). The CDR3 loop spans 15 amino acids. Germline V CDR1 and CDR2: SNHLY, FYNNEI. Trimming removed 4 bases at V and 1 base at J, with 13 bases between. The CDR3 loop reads CASSGGGARNTEAFF. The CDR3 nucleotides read TGTGCCAGCAGTGGCGGGGGGGCGCGGAACACTGAAGCTTTCTTT.

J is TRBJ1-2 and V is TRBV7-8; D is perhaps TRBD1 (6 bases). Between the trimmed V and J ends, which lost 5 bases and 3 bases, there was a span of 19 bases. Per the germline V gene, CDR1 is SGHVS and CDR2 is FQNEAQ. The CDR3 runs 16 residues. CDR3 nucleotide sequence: TGTGCCAGCAGCCCACTCGAGGGGGAGGTTTACTATGGCTACACCTTC. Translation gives CASSPLEGEVYYGYTF.

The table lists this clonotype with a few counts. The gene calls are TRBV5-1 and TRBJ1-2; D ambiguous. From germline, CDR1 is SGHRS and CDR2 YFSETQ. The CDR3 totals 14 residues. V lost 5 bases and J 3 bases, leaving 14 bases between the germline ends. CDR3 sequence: CASSDPTVDYGYTF. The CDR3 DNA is TGCGCCAGCAGTGACCCCACGGTCGACTATGGCTACACCTTC.

The chain's CDR3 is CASRLQGTDGYTF. The CDR3 coding sequence is TGTGCCAGCAGATTACAGGGGACCGATGGCTACACCTTC. This chain connects TRBV6-6 to TRBJ1-2, with 7 bases lining up with TRBD1. Trimming cost V 6 bases and J 6 bases; bases outside gene matches: 7. Per germline, CDR1 MNHNY and CDR2 SVGAGI (reference sequence). The CDR3 is 13 residues long.

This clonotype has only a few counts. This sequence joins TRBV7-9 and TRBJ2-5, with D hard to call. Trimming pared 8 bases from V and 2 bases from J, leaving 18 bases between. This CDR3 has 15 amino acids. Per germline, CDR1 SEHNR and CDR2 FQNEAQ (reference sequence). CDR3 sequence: CASGRRLGIQETQYF. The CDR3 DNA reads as TGTGCCAGCGGCCGCCGGCTAGGAATACAAGAGACCCAGTACTTC.

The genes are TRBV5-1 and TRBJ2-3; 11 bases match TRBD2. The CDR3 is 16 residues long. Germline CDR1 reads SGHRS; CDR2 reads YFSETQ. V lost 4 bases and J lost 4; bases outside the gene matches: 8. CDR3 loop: CASSREGSGGADTQYF. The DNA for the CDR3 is TGCGCCAGCAGCCGAGAAGGTAGCGGGGGGGCAGATACGCAGTATTTT.

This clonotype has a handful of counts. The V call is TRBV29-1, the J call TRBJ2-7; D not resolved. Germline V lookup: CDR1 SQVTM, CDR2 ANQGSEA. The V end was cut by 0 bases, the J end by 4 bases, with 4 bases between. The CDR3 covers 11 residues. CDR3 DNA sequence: TGCAGCGTTGAAGAACAGTACGAGCAGTACTTC. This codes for CSVEEQYEQYF.

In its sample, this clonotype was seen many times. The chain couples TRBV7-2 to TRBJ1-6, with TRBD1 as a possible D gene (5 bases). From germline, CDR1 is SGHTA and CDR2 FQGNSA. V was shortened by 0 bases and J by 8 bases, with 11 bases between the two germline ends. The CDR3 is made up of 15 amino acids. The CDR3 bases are TGTGCCAGCAGCTTAGCGATGGGGGTGCATTCACCCCTCCACTTT. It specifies CASSLAMGVHSPLHF.

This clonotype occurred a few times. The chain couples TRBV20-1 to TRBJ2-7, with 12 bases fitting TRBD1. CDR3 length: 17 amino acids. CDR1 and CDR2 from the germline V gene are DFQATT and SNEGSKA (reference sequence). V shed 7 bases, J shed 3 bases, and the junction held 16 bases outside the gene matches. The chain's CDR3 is CSGGRGTGGEGFYEQYF. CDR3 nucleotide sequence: TGCAGTGGGGGACGGGGGACAGGGGGCGAAGGTTTCTACGAGCAGTACTTC.

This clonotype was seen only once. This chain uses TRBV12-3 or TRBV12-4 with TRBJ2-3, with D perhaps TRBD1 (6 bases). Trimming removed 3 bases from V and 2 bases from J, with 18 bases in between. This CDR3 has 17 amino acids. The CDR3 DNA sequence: TGTGCCAGCAGTTTTCAGGGGTTCCGGGACGCCACAGATACGCAGTATTTT. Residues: CASSFQGFRDATDTQYF.

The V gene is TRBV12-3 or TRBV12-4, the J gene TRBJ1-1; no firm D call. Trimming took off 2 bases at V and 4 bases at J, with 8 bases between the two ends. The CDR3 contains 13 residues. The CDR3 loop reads CASSLSGSTEAFF. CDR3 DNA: TGTGCCAGCAGTTTAAGTGGGAGCACTGAAGCTTTCTTT.

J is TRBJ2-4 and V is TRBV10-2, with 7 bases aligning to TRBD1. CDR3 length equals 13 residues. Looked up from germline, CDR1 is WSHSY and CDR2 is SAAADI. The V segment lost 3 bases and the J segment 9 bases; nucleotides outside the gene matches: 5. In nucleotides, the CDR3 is TGCGCCAGCAGTGAATGGGACAGAAGCATTCAGTACTTC. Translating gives CASSEWDRSIQYF.